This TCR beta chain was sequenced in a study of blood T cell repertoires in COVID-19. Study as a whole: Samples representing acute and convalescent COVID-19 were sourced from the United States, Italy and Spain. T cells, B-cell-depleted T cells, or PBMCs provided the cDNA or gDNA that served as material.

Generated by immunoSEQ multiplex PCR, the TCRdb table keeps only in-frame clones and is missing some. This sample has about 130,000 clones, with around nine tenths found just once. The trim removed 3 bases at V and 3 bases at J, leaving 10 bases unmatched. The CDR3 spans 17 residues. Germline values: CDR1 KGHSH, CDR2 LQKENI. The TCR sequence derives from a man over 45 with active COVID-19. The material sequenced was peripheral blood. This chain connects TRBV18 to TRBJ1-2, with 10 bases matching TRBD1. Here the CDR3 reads CASSPLSSGTGDYGYTF. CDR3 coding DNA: TGTGCCAGCTCACCGCTATCTTCCGGGACAGGGGACTATGGCTACACCTTC.